This entry describes one T cell receptor beta chain. The antigen is unknown. This specimen comes from a study of memory CD4+ T cells and cytomegalovirus serostatus. Study-level information: Healthy Belgian adult donors included 9 or 10 CMV-positive and 24 CMV-negative people. Regarding the study as a whole: Each of approximately 63 CMV-associated TCRbeta sequences occurred in one to five individuals.

The sort gate was single viable CD3+CD4+CD8-CD45RO+ cells for memory CD4+ T cells. CMV serostatus came from serum IgG against pp150, pp28, p38, p52. This table comes from immunoSEQ multiplex PCR, and its TCRdb copy is limited to in-frame clones, with some not included. The sample carries about 82,000 clones, over 80% recorded once. V was clipped by 6 bases and J by 0 bases, with 15 bases between them. This CDR3 is built from 17 residues. Germline values: CDR1 LNHDA, CDR2 SQIVND (reference sequence). The source is an adult in good health and CMV-seronegative. The chain employs TRBV19 and TRBJ1-6; weak D call: TRBD1 (5 bases). Sequenced input: memory CD4+ T cells from blood. The CDR3 region is CASSHRRGGSYNSPLHF. CDR3 coding DNA: TGTGCCAGTAGCCACAGGCGCGGGGGCTCCTATAATTCACCCCTCCACTTT.